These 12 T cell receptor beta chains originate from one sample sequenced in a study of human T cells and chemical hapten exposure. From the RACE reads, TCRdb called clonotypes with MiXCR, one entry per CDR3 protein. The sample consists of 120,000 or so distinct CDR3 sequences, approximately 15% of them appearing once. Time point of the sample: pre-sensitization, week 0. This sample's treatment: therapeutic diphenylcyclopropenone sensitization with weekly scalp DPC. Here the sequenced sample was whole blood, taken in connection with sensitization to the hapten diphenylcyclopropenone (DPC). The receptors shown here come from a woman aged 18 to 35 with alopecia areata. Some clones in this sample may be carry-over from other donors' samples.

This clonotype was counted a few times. CDR3 DNA sequence: TGTGCCAGCAGCGTAGTTGAGAACACCGGGGAGCTGTTTTTT. Its protein is CASSVVENTGELFF. The chain is built from TRBV9 and TRBJ2-2, with D uncertain. The CDR3 contains 14 residues. Germline CDR1 and CDR2: SGDLS and YYNGEE. V was trimmed by 0 bases and J by 1 base, leaving 4 bases between them.

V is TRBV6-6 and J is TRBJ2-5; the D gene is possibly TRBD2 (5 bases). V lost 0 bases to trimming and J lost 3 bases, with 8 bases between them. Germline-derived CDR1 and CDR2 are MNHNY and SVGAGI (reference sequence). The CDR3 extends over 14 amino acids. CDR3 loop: CASSYSPGKETQYF. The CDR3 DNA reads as TGTGCCAGCAGTTACTCTCCGGGGAAAGAGACCCAGTACTTC.

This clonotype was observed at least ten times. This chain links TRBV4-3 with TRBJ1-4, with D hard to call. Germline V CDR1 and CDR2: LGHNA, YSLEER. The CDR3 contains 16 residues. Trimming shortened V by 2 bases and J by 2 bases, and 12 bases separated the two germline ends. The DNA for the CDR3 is TGCGCCAGCAGCCAATCGGGCCTCCGGACTAATGAAAAACTGTTTTTT. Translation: CASSQSGLRTNEKLFF.

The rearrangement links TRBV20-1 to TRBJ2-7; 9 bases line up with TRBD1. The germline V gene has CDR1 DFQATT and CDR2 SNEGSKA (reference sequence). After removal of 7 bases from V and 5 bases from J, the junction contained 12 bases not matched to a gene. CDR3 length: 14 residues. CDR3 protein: CSVSPGDRADEQYF. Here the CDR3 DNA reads TGCAGTGTGTCACCCGGGGACAGGGCCGACGAGCAGTACTTC.

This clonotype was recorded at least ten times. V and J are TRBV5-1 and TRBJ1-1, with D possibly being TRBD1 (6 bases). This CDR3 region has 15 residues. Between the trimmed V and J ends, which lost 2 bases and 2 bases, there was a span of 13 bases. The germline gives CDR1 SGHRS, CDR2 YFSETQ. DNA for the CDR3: TGCGCCAGCAGCTTTGGAGGGGGGCCCAACACTGAAGCTTTCTTT. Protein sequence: CASSFGGGPNTEAFF.

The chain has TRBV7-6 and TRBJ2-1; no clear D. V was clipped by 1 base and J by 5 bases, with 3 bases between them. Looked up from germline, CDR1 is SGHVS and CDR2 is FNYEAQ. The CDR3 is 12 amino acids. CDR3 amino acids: CASSLEDNEQFF. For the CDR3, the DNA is TGTGCCAGCAGCTTAGAAGACAATGAGCAGTTCTTC.

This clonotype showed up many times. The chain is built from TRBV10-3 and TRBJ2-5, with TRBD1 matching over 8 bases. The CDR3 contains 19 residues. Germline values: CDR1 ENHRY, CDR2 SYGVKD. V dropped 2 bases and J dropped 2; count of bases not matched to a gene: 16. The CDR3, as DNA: TGTGCCATCAGTGAGCCCACAATCCCGGGACAGGCGGTACAAGAGACCCAGTACTTC. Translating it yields CAISEPTIPGQAVQETQYF.

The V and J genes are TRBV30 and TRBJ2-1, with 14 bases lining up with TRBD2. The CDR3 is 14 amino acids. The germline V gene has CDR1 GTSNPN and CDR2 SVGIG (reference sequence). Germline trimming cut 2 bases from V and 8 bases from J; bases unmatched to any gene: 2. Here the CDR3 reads CAWSRLAGGHEQFF. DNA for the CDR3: TGTGCCTGGAGTAGACTAGCGGGGGGGCATGAGCAGTTCTTC. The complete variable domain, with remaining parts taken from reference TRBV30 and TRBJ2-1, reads SQTIHQWPATLVQPVGSPLSLECTVEGTSNPNLYWYRQAAGRGLQLLFYSVGIGQISSEVPQNLSASRPQDRQFILSSKKLLLSDSGFYLCAWSRLAGGHEQFFGPGTRLTVL.

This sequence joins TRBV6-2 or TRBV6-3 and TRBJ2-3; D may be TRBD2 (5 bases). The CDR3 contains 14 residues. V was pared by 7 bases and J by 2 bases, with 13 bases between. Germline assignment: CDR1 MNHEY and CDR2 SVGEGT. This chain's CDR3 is CASKNQRDTDTQYF. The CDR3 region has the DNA TGTGCCAGCAAAAACCAACGGGACACAGATACGCAGTATTTT.

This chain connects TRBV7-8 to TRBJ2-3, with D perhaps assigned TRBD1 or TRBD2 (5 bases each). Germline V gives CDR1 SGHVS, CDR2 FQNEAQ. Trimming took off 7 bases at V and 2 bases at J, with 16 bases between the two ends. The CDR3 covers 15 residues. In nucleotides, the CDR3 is TGTGCCAGCAAAACCGGGACCGAAGTCACAGATACGCAGTATTTT. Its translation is CASKTGTEVTDTQYF.

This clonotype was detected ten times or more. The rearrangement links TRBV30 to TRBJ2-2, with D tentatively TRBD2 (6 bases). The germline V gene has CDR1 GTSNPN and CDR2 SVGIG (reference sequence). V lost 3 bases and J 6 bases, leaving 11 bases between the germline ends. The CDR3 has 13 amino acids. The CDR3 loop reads CAWRWGDPGELFF. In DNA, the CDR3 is TGTGCCTGGAGATGGGGGGATCCCGGGGAGCTGTTTTTT.

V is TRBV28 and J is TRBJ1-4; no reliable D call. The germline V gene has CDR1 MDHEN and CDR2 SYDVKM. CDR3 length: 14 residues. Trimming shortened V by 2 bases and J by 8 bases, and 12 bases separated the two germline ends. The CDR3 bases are TGTGCCAGCAGTTTAGTTGGGTCGTGGGAAAAACTGTTTTTT. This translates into CASSLVGSWEKLFF.